The clone carrying this TCR beta chain was observed a few times. Authors' data handling: Using reference gene primer amplification, nucleated cell counts were estimated. Assay used: immunoSEQ multiplex PCR; TCRdb lists only in-frame clones, some missing. V, J and clone size reflect that table, while D and trimming were determined from the DNA. Found here are 250,000 to 300,000 clones, roughly 80% of them singletons; the top ten hold 4.6%. The CDR3 spans 15 residues. After removal of 1 base from V and 0 bases from J, the junction contained 4 bases not matched to a gene. Germline V gives CDR1 GTSNPN, CDR2 SVGIG (reference sequence). The sample originates from a study of blood T cell repertoires in COVID-19.

This TCR was sampled from a man in his 60s who had recovered from COVID-19. Sequenced input: peripheral blood. This sequence joins TRBV30 and TRBJ2-5, with 8 bases lining up with TRBD2. CDR3 region: CAWSDPSGYQETQYF. The CDR3 DNA reads TGTGCCTGGAGTGACCCTAGCGGGTACCAAGAGACCCAGTACTTC.